These 26 T cell receptor beta chains came from one sample sequenced in a study of blood T cell repertoires in COVID-19. TCRdb keeps only in-frame clones here, not all; method: immunoSEQ multiplex PCR. This table holds roughly 150,000 clones, approximately 80% found once. The sequencing input was peripheral blood. These receptors all stem from a woman aged 80 or older with active or convalescent COVID-19.

This sequence joins TRBV7-9 and TRBJ1-2; the match to TRBD1 covers 9 bases. The ends lost 2 bases at V and 4 bases at J; junction bases unmatched: 8. Germline V gene sequence: CDR1 SEHNR, CDR2 FQNEAQ (reference sequence). The CDR3 spans 16 residues. CDR3 residues: CASSLLRDRDFYGYTF. CDR3 coding DNA: TGTGCCAGCAGCTTACTTCGGGACAGGGATTTCTATGGCTACACCTTC.

In its sample, this clone was seen a few times. The gene calls are TRBV4-1 and TRBJ1-1; D uncertain. Trimming stripped 1 base from V and 1 base from J, with 10 bases between. The length of the CDR3 is 15 residues. Germline CDR1 reads MGHRA; CDR2 reads YSYEKL. The CDR3 spells CASSQAGSKNTEAFF. DNA for the CDR3: TGCGCCAGCAGCCAAGCCGGGTCGAAGAACACTGAAGCTTTCTTT.

In nucleotides, the CDR3 is TGTGCCAGTAGTTTGGGCCAGAAGAATGAAAAACTGTTTTTT. Protein product: CASSLGQKNEKLFF. The rearrangement uses TRBV19 and TRBJ1-4; D ambiguous. This CDR3 is 14 amino acids long. The germline CDR1 and CDR2 sequences are LNHDA and SQIVND (reference sequence). Trimming stripped 5 bases from V and 5 bases from J, with 12 bases between.

The chain couples TRBV7-2 to TRBJ2-7, with TRBD1 matching 8 bases. Trimming cost V 5 bases and J 1 base; bases outside gene matches: 10. CDR3 size: 16 residues. In germline, CDR1 is SGHTA, CDR2 FQGNSA. CDR3 residues: CASSPGKRTGSYEQYF. The CDR3 coding sequence is TGTGCCAGCAGCCCCGGAAAAAGGACAGGGTCCTACGAGCAGTACTTC.

The chain links TRBV6-2 or TRBV6-3 to TRBJ1-5; the match to TRBD1 covers 7 bases. CDR3 length: 14 residues. V was pared by 3 bases and J by 7 bases, with 6 bases of the junction left unmatched. Germline-derived CDR1 and CDR2 are MNHEY and SVGEGT. CDR3 sequence: CASSYRPGGQPQHF. The CDR3 DNA reads as TGTGCCAGCAGTTATAGGCCAGGGGGGCAGCCCCAGCATTTT.

This clone appeared a few times. The gene calls are TRBV10-3 and TRBJ2-7; 9 bases match TRBD1. Germline CDR1 reads ENHRY; CDR2 reads SYGVKD. This CDR3 region has 14 residues. The V and J ends lost 10 bases and 5 bases, in that order; junction bases with no gene match: 12. DNA for the CDR3: TGTGCCACTCAACAGGGGGCCTTAGTCCACGAGCAGTACTTC. Translated, it gives CATQQGALVHEQYF.

The V and J genes are TRBV27 and TRBJ1-1, with unresolved D. The CDR3 has 14 amino acids. The V end lost 3 bases, the J end lost 1 base, and 9 bases lay between the germline ends. Germline V CDR1 and CDR2: MNHEY, SMNVEV (reference sequence). The CDR3 nucleotides read TGTGCCAGCAGTTTCAACTCCGAGAACACTGAAGCTTTCTTT. It is translated as CASSFNSENTEAFF.

The CDR3 sequence is CASSKFSDSPGGYTF. The CDR3 DNA sequence: TGTGCCAGCAGTAAGTTTTCCGACAGTCCGGGTGGCTACACCTTC. V gene TRBV27 combines with J gene TRBJ1-2; a weak D match, TRBD1 (5 bases). Trimming took 5 bases from V and 7 from J, leaving 20 bases between them. This CDR3 contains 15 residues. Per germline, CDR1 MNHEY and CDR2 SMNVEV (reference sequence).

V gene TRBV7-9 combines with J gene TRBJ1-1; the match to TRBD1 covers 7 bases. The CDR3 has 16 amino acids. Germline CDR1 and CDR2: SEHNR and FQNEAQ (reference sequence). After removal of 5 bases from V and 0 bases from J, the junction contained 9 bases not matched to a gene. Written as DNA, the CDR3 is TGTGCCAGCAGCCCCCCGAAGGGACAGCTGAACACTGAAGCTTTCTTT. It is translated as CASSPPKGQLNTEAFF. The whole variable domain, remainder taken from reference TRBV7-9 and TRBJ1-1, is DTGVSQNPRHKITKRGQNVTFRCDPISEHNRLYWYRQTLGQGPEFLTYFQNEAQLEKSRLLSDRFSAERPKGSFSTLEIQRTEQGDSAMYLCASSPPKGQLNTEAFFGQGTRLTVV.

CDR3 nucleotides: TGTGCCAGCAGTGAAACCGGACAGCTTCCCGGGACGAGCTCCTACGAGCAGTACTTC. As protein: CASSETGQLPGTSSYEQYF. The chain is built from TRBV6-1 and TRBJ2-7, with D perhaps TRBD1 (6 bases). The CDR3 runs to 19 residues. V lost 2 bases to trimming and J lost 0 bases, with 23 bases between them. The germline V gene has CDR1 MNHNS and CDR2 SASEGT.

The CDR3 bases are TGTGCCAGCAGTGGACAGGCCCCCTATGGCTACACCTTC. It yields the protein CASSGQAPYGYTF. The rearrangement links TRBV2 to TRBJ1-2, with a weak D call TRBD1 (6 bases). CDR3 length: 13 amino acids. CDR1 is SNHLY, CDR2 FYNNEI, per germline. Trimming pared 4 bases from V and 4 bases from J, leaving 10 bases between.

The genes are TRBV19 and TRBJ1-1; 7 nucleotides match TRBD1. Per germline, CDR1 LNHDA and CDR2 SQIVND (reference sequence). Unmatched junction bases numbered 12, after V lost 5 bases and J lost 0 bases. The CDR3 extends over 17 amino acids. The CDR3 spells CASSPPGRGLMNTEAFF. As DNA, the CDR3 is TGTGCCAGTAGTCCCCCCGGCAGGGGGTTGATGAACACTGAAGCTTTCTTT.

The gene calls are TRBV11-3 and TRBJ1-1; D gene ambiguous. The CDR3 totals 15 residues. The V and J ends lost 3 bases and 0 bases respectively, with 11 bases between them. Germline V gene lookup returns CDR1 SGHNT and CDR2 YENEEA. CDR3 DNA: TGTGCCAGCAGCTTGGACGGGAACATGAACACTGAAGCTTTCTTT. It is translated as CASSLDGNMNTEAFF.

V and J are TRBV12-3 or TRBV12-4 and TRBJ1-5; D ambiguous. The CDR3 loop spans 12 amino acids. The V end lost 1 base, the J end lost 7 bases, and 5 bases lay between the germline ends. CDR3 residues: CASSLDLQPQHF. The CDR3 DNA follows: TGTGCCAGCAGTTTAGACTTACAGCCCCAGCATTTT.

The chain has TRBV6-5 and TRBJ2-3; the D gene is possibly TRBD1 (5 bases). Looked up from germline, CDR1 is MNHEY and CDR2 is SVGAGI. Trimming removed 4 bases from V and 2 bases from J, with 10 bases in between. The CDR3 loop spans 14 amino acids. CDR3 coding DNA: TGTGCCAGCAGTTTAGACAGACCCACAGATACGCAGTATTTT. Protein product: CASSLDRPTDTQYF.

V and J are TRBV2 and TRBJ1-2; no clear D gene. Germline V gives CDR1 SNHLY, CDR2 FYNNEI. Trimming took 2 bases from V and 2 from J, leaving 6 bases between them. The CDR3 runs to 13 residues. The chain's CDR3 is CASSESENYGYTF. The DNA of the CDR3 is TGTGCCAGCAGTGAATCAGAAAACTATGGCTACACCTTC.

The V and J genes are TRBV29-1 and TRBJ1-1; no clear D gene. Looked up from germline, CDR1 is SQVTM and CDR2 is ANQGSEA. The V and J ends lost 4 bases and 5 bases respectively, with 14 bases between them. The CDR3 runs to 13 residues. CDR3 protein: CSVVPITETEAFF. For the CDR3, the DNA is TGCAGCGTTGTTCCCATTACGGAGACTGAAGCTTTCTTT.

V usage is TRBV11-3 and J usage is TRBJ2-5; D is perhaps TRBD2 (5 bases). The CDR3 sequence is 14 residues long. Germline CDR1 reads SGHNT; CDR2 reads YENEEA. The V gene lost 7 bases and the J gene lost 4 bases, with 16 bases spanning the gap. In DNA form, the CDR3 reads TGTGCCAGCACCGCCGGGCCGGCGGGAGAGACCCAGTACTTC. This codes for CASTAGPAGETQYF.

V usage is TRBV9 and J usage is TRBJ1-3; 11 bases agree with TRBD1. CDR3 size: 16 residues. V shed 1 base, J shed 2 bases, and the junction held 2 bases outside the gene matches. Germline V gene data show CDR1 as SGDLS and CDR2 as YYNGEE. The CDR3: CASSVKDRGPGNTIYF. DNA of the CDR3: TGTGCCAGCAGCGTAAAGGACAGGGGGCCTGGAAACACCATATATTTT.

In its sample, this clone was seen a few times. CDR3 protein: CASSSLQGAGTEAFF. In DNA form, the CDR3 reads TGTGCCAGCAGCTCCCTTCAGGGGGCAGGCACTGAAGCTTTCTTT. V is TRBV11-2 and J is TRBJ1-1; 8 nucleotides line up with TRBD1. Germline assignment: CDR1 SGHAT and CDR2 FQNNGV. The CDR3 is 15 amino acids. V dropped 4 bases and J dropped 4; count of bases not matched to a gene: 8.

The chain employs TRBV19 and TRBJ1-4; D not certain. Germline V lookup: CDR1 LNHDA, CDR2 SQIVND (reference sequence). The CDR3 is made up of 14 amino acids. V was pared by 7 bases and J by 8 bases, with 17 bases between. The CDR3 nucleotides are TGTGCCAGTAAATCGGCGACTTTTGGAGAAAAACTGTTTTTT. This encodes CASKSATFGEKLFF.

This rearrangement joins TRBV9 to TRBJ1-3; a possible D gene is TRBD1 (6 bases). The germline gives CDR1 SGDLS, CDR2 YYNGEE. The V end was cut by 3 bases, the J end by 0 bases, with 22 bases between. The CDR3 sequence is 19 residues long. In nucleotides, the CDR3 is TGTGCCAGCAGCGCGACGTTTACTAGGGGGGGGCCCTCTGGAAACACCATATATTTT. This sequence encodes CASSATFTRGGPSGNTIYF. The whole variable domain, remainder taken from reference TRBV9 and TRBJ1-3, is DSGVTQTPKHLITATGQRVTLRCSPRSGDLSVYWYQQSLDQGLQFLIQYYNGEERAKGNILERFSAQQFPDLHSELNLSSLELGDSALYFCASSATFTRGGPSGNTIYFGEGSWLTVV.

The rearrangement joins TRBV6-6 to TRBJ1-1; D may be TRBD1 (5 bases). The germline gives CDR1 MNHNY, CDR2 SVGAGI (reference sequence). This CDR3 contains 15 residues. Trimming stripped 6 bases from V and 0 bases from J, with 14 bases between. CDR3: CASSPLVGVNTEAFF. CDR3 DNA sequence: TGTGCCAGCAGCCCCCTAGTAGGGGTGAACACTGAAGCTTTCTTT.

CDR3 protein: CSVELLDRGQETQYF. The CDR3 DNA sequence: TGCAGCGTTGAACTCCTCGACAGGGGGCAAGAGACCCAGTACTTC. The rearrangement uses TRBV29-1 and TRBJ2-5; 9 nucleotides line up with TRBD1. This CDR3 is built from 15 residues. CDR1 and CDR2 (germline): SQVTM, ANQGSEA. Trimming at V came to 2 bases and at J to 2 bases, leaving 6 bases not matched to a gene.

The rearrangement links TRBV6-5 to TRBJ1-4; D perhaps matches TRBD1 (6 bases). V dropped 6 bases and J dropped 8 bases, with 13 bases sitting between them. The CDR3 is made up of 13 amino acids. Looked up from germline, CDR1 is MNHEY and CDR2 is SVGAGI. Written as DNA, the CDR3 is TGTGCCAGCAGACAGGGAGGGAACGAAAAACTGTTTTTT. Its translation: CASRQGGNEKLFF.

J is TRBJ2-7 and V is TRBV5-7; 7 bases are a match to TRBD1. TRBV5-7 is classed as an ORF, of uncertain function. There are 14 residues in the CDR3. V was clipped by 6 bases and J by 4 bases; unmatched bases: 10. CDR3 region: CASNSTGLLYEQYF. In DNA form, the CDR3 reads TGTGCCAGCAACTCGACAGGGTTGTTGTACGAGCAGTACTTC.